This TCR beta chain is drawn from a study of radiation and T cells in renal cell carcinoma. Study summary: Nephrectomy followed 15 Gy stereotactic body radiation by 4 weeks.

Notes on the study in general: Top tumor clonotypes rose in blood 2 weeks post-radiation, then contracted.

The CDR3 contains 11 residues. The germline V gene encodes CDR1 SGHDN and CDR2 FVKESK. The V gene lost 10 bases and the J gene lost 4 bases, with 11 bases spanning the gap. Sequenced by immunoSEQ multiplex PCR; TCRdb stores in-frame clones only, minus some. This table holds about 150,000 clones, 70% to 90% found once. The time point is: baseline pretreatment blood. The sample's treatment: 15 Gy SBRT to primary tumor, nephrectomy 4 weeks later. Blood was sampled at baseline, 2 weeks and 4 weeks after SBRT. Clear cell pathology was present in this patient's renal cell carcinoma. Comment on this clone: Its matching antigen is unknown.

The sequence came from a woman aged 50 to 60 with renal cell carcinoma. Source: blood, taken from a patient whose treatment included radiotherapy and nephrectomy. The chain joins TRBV14 to TRBJ2-7; no reliable D call. This CDR3 is CATIVVYEQYF. The CDR3, as DNA: TGTGCCACTATCGTAGTATACGAGCAGTACTTC.